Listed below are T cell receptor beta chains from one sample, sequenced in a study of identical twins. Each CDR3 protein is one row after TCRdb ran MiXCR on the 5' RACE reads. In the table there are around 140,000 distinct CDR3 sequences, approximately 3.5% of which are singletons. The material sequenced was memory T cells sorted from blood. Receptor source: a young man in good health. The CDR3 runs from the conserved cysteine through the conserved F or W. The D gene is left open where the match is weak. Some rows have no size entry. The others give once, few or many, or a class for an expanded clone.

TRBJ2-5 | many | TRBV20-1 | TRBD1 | TGCAGTGCTAGACAGGGGGTGGCTGGTGAGACCCAGTACTTC | CSARQGVAGETQYF
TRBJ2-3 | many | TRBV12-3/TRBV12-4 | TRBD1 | TGTGCCAGCAGCCCTACAGGGGGAGATACGCAGTATTTT | CASSPTGGDTQYF
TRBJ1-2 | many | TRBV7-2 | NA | TGTGCCAGCAGCGGAGGAAAAGCTAACTATGGCTACACCTTC | CASSGGKANYGYTF
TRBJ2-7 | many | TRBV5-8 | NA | TGTGCCAGCAGCTTGGGACAGAGGACTACCTACGAGCAGTACTTC | CASSLGQRTTYEQYF
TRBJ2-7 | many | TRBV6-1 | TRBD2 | TGTGCCAGCTACCGACCGGGACTAGCGGGAGTCCGCTCCTACGAGCAGTACTTC | CASYRPGLAGVRSYEQYF
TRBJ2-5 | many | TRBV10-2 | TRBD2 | TGCGCCAGCAGTGATGGGGGGGAAGAGACCCAGTACTTC | CASSDGGEETQYF
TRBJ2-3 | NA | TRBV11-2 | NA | TGTGCCAGCAGCCCCACACCTCACACAGATACGCAGTATTTT | CASSPTPHTDTQYF
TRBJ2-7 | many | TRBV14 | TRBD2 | TGTGCCAGCAGCCAAGGCCGGGGAGTCCTAGCGGGAATGTACGAGCAGTACTTC | CASSQGRGVLAGMYEQYF
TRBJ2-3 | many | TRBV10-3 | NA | TGTGCCGCGAACCAAGATCAATCTAGCACAGATACGCAGTATTTT | CAANQDQSSTDTQYF
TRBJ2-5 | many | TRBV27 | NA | TGTGCCAGCAGCCCGGCCTATGGGACCCAGTACTTC | CASSPAYGTQYF
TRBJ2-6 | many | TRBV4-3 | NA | TGCGCCAGCAGCCAATCCACACAGGGAACTGGGGCCAACGTCCTGACTTTC | CASSQSTQGTGANVLTF
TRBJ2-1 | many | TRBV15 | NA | TGTGCCACCAGCAGAGATCTAGCTAGTTCCTACAATGAGCAGTTCTTC | CATSRDLASSYNEQFF
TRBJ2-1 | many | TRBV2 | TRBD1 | TGTGCCAGCAGTTCCGACAGGGGGCCCTACAATGAGCAGTTCTTC | CASSSDRGPYNEQFF
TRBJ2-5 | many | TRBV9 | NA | TGTGCCAGCGCGGGTCCCCAAGAGACCCAGTACTTC | CASAGPQETQYF
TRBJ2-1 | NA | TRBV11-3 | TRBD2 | TGTGCCAGCAGCTCAGCGGGAGTCGGTGTCAATGAGCAGTTCTTC | CASSSAGVGVNEQFF
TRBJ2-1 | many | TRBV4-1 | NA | TGCGCCAGCAGCCAACAGGTTGGTGAGCAGTTCTTC | CASSQQVGEQFF
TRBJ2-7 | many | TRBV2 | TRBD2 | TGTGCCAGCACCCACGAGCGGGAGCGGTACGAGCAGTACTTC | CASTHERERYEQYF
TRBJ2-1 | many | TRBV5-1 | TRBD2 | TGCGCCAGCAGCTTGGGCGGGACTAGCAGACACAATGAGCAGTTCTTC | CASSLGGTSRHNEQFF
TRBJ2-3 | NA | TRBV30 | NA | TGTGCCTGGAGTCCAGGGGGCACAGATACGCAGTATTTT | CAWSPGGTDTQYF
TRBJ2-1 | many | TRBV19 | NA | TGTGCCAGTAGTAGGGCTAGGTTAGAGCAGTTCTTC | CASSRARLEQFF
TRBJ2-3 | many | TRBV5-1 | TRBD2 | TGCGCCAGCAGCTTGGGGCTAGCGGGAGAGGCAGATACGCAGTATTTT | CASSLGLAGEADTQYF
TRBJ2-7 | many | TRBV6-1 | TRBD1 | TGTGCCAGCAGAACGACAGGGGGTTCCTACGAGCAGTACTTC | CASRTTGGSYEQYF
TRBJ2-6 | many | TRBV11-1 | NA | TGTGCCAGCCCGAAACTGTGGACAGCCCGCTCTGGGGCCAACGTCCTGACTTTC | CASPKLWTARSGANVLTF
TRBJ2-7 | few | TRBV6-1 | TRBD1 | TGTGCCAGCAGTCGGGACAGTTCATCAAGGGAGCAGTACTTC | CASSRDSSSREQYF
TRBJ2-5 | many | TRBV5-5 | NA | TGTGCCAGCAGCTTTGAACAGTCGTACCAAGAGACCCAGTACTTC | CASSFEQSYQETQYF
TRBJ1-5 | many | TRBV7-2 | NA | TGTGCCAGCAGCCCGGTCGGTTTCAATCAGCCCCAGCATTTT | CASSPVGFNQPQHF
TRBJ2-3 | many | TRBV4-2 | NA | TGTGCCAGCAGCCAAGATAAGGGGGCCCGCGGGGCAGATACGCAGTATTTT | CASSQDKGARGADTQYF
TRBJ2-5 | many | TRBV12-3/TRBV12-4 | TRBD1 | TGTGCCAGCAGTCCCACTGACAGGGAAGAGACCCAGTACTTC | CASSPTDREETQYF
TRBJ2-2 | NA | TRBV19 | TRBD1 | TGTGCCAGTAGTGGGGGACAGGGAAACACCGGGGAGCTGTTTTTT | CASSGGQGNTGELFF
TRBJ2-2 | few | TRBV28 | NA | TGTGCCAGCAGTTTGTTGGGTTCCGGAACCGGGGAGCTGTTTTTT | CASSLLGSGTGELFF
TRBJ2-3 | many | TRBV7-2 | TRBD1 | TGTGCCAGCAGCTTATCAGGGGGATCTGGCACAGATACGCAGTATTTT | CASSLSGGSGTDTQYF
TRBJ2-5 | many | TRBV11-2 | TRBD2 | TGTGCCAGCAGCTTAGTGGGGACTAGCGGTCCTCCGAAAGAGACCCAGTACTTC | CASSLVGTSGPPKETQYF
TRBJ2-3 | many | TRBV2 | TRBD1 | TGTGCCAGCACCCCGGGACAGGGGACAGATACGCAGTATTTT | CASTPGQGTDTQYF